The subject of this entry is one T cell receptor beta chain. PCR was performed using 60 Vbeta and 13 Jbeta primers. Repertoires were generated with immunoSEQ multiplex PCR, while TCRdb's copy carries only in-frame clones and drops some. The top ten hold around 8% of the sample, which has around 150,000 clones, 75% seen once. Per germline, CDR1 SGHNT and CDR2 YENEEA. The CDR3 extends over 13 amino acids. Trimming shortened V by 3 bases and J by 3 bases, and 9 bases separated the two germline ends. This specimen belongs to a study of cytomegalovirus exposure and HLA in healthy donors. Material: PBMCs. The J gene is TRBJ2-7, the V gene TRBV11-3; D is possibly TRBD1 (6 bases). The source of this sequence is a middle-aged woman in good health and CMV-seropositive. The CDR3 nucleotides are TGTGCCAGCAGCTTGACAGGAAACTACGAGCAGTACTTC. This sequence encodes CASSLTGNYEQYF. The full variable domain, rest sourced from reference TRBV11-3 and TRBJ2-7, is EAGVVQSPRYKIIEKKQPVAFWCNPISGHNTLYWYLQNLGQGPELLIRYENEEAVDDSQLPKDRFSAERLKGVDSTLKIQPAELGDSAVYLCASSLTGNYEQYFGPGTRLTVT.